The 12 T cell receptor beta chains below were found in one sample sequenced in a study of T cells in Graves' hyperthyroidism and ophthalmopathy. RNA transcripts provided the source from which TCR beta CDR3 regions were amplified. TCR CDR3 regions were first amplified by RT-PCR with HTBI primers. MiXCR was run by TCRdb on the multiplex PCR reads, yielding one entry per CDR3 protein. This sample yields 300,000 to 450,000 distinct CDR3 sequences, of which 13% to 15% are seen a single time; around a fifth belongs to the top ten. The sequenced material came from blood. These receptors were obtained from a woman in her 30s with Graves' ophthalmopathy.

Many counts were recorded for this clonotype. The chain joins TRBV7-9 to TRBJ1-1; 7 nucleotides line up with TRBD1. Trimming removed 2 bases from V and 0 bases from J; junction bases left unmatched: 3. Germline CDR1 SEHNR, CDR2 FQNEAQ (reference sequence). The CDR3 consists of 15 residues. The CDR3: CASSLTGDMNTEAFF. The CDR3, as DNA: TGTGCCAGCAGCTTAACAGGGGACATGAACACTGAAGCTTTCTTT.

This clonotype was observed at least ten times. This chain uses TRBV20-1 with TRBJ1-1; D remains unclear. Trimming left V 6 bases short and J 0 bases short, with 26 bases between. The CDR3 is made up of 18 amino acids. CDR1 and CDR2 (germline): DFQATT, SNEGSKA (reference sequence). CDR3 nucleotides: TGCAGTGCCCCGCCCGGTTGGGCAGTAACTATGATGAACACTGAAGCTTTCTTT. Its protein is CSAPPGWAVTMMNTEAFF.

This clonotype has a count of ten or more. The chain links TRBV12-3 or TRBV12-4 to TRBJ2-2; TRBD1 agrees at 7 bases. The junction had 4 bases not matched to a gene; V was cut back by 2 bases and J by 7 bases. The CDR3 totals 14 residues. CDR3 sequence (DNA): TGTGCCAGCAGTTTACACAGGGGAGACGGGGAGCTGTTTTTT. Its translation is CASSLHRGDGELFF.

This clonotype was counted at least ten times. The gene calls are TRBV6-1 and TRBJ1-3, with 7 positions matching TRBD1. The CDR3 runs 14 residues. J lost 3 bases, V lost 6 bases, and 5 bases had no gene match. Germline loops: CDR1 MNHNS, CDR2 SASEGT. DNA for the CDR3: TGTGCCAGCAGCTCAACAGGGGTTGGAAACACCATATATTTT. This sequence encodes CASSSTGVGNTIYF.

This clonotype was observed at least ten times. The rearrangement links TRBV28 to TRBJ2-5; tentative D call: TRBD2 (6 bases). Germline values: CDR1 MDHEN, CDR2 SYDVKM. The ends were cut back, 2 bases at V and 5 bases at J, with 21 bases in the middle. The CDR3 is 17 residues long. CDR3 coding DNA: TGTGCCAGCAGTTTACTATGGAGTGGGGGAGGCCCGGAGACCCAGTACTTC. It is translated as CASSLLWSGGGPETQYF.

This clonotype showed up many times. J is TRBJ2-5 and V is TRBV2; TRBD2 might be the D (5 bases). CDR3 length: 13 amino acids. Germline V gene lookup returns CDR1 SNHLY and CDR2 FYNNEI. V lost 10 bases and J 5 bases, leaving 17 bases between the germline ends. The CDR3 spells CAILGLRRETQYF. The CDR3 DNA reads TGTGCCATTCTGGGCCTCCGGAGGGAGACCCAGTACTTC.

This chain connects TRBV5-1 to TRBJ2-5; D assignment may be TRBD1 or TRBD2 (6 bases each). V was shortened by 0 bases and J by 1 base, with 13 bases between the two germline ends. The germline CDR1 and CDR2 sequences are SGHRS and YFSETQ. The CDR3 sequence is 16 residues long. The CDR3 region is CASSLGGAQGQETQYF. Written as DNA, the CDR3 is TGCGCCAGCAGCTTGGGGGGGGCCCAGGGCCAAGAGACCCAGTACTTC.

This clonotype was recorded at least ten times. J is TRBJ1-1 and V is TRBV11-3, with D uncertain. The CDR3 is 12 residues long. The germline gives CDR1 SGHNT, CDR2 YENEEA. With 3 bases removed from V and 0 bases from J, the gap between germline ends came to 2 bases. The CDR3 sequence: CASSFMNTEAFF. The CDR3 DNA sequence: TGTGCCAGCAGCTTCATGAACACTGAAGCTTTCTTT.

This clonotype was seen at least ten times. This sequence joins TRBV20-1 and TRBJ1-2; TRBD1 agrees at 8 bases. Germline V gene lookup returns CDR1 DFQATT and CDR2 SNEGSKA (reference sequence). With V trimmed by 6 bases and J by 8 bases, 8 bases remained unmatched. The CDR3 runs to 12 residues. DNA for the CDR3: TGCAGTGCGAAACAGGGGGTTTTAGGCTACACCTTC. Protein: CSAKQGVLGYTF.

This clonotype has a handful of counts. The chain has TRBV5-4 and TRBJ2-7, with D tentatively TRBD2 (5 bases). V shed 0 bases and J shed 3 bases, with 13 bases lying between them. CDR3 length: 15 residues. The germline gives CDR1 SGHNT, CDR2 YYREEE (reference sequence). The CDR3 loop is CASSLEPGERYEQYF. CDR3 DNA: TGTGCCAGCAGCTTGGAGCCCGGGGAGCGCTACGAGCAGTACTTC.

This clonotype occurred many times. The rearrangement joins TRBV11-3 to TRBJ1-6; 7 positions agree with TRBD1. V was pared by 4 bases and J by 4 bases, with 4 bases of the junction left unmatched. The germline V gene encodes CDR1 SGHNT and CDR2 YENEEA. This CDR3 comprises 15 residues. CDR3: CASSSRDSYNSPLHF. The DNA for the CDR3 is TGTGCCAGCAGCTCGCGGGACAGTTATAATTCACCCCTCCACTTT.

There are many counts of this clonotype. The germline gene is not matched at one end of the junction; a read error may be the cause. This sequence joins TRBV28 and TRBJ1-5, with 7 bases that match TRBD1. CDR1 and CDR2 from the germline V gene are MDHEN and SYDVKM. The CDR3 spans 14 residues. The CDR3 spells CASRLSGTAALGHF. Here the CDR3 DNA reads TGTGCCAGCAGATTATCCGGGACAGCAGCTTTAGGGCATTTT.